The 11 T cell receptor beta chains presented below share a single source sample, sequenced in a study of shared clonotypes between healthy human individuals. Only in-frame clones appear in the TCRdb table, and some are missing; sequencing was by immunoSEQ multiplex PCR. The profile shows about 1 million clones, around 74% of them singletons. Sequencing was done on a sample of memory CD4+ T cells sorted from blood. Subset denoted: CD45RA-negative fraction. These TCRs come from a man aged 18 to 35 in good health.

This clone was detected only once. The genes are TRBV6-5 and TRBJ2-7; 7 positions match TRBD1. From germline, CDR1 is MNHEY and CDR2 SVGAGI. The CDR3 is 15 amino acids. With V trimmed by 6 bases and J by 4 bases, 12 bases remained unmatched. Written as DNA, the CDR3 is TGTGCCAGCAGGGAAATGGACAGGTTCTGGTACGAGCAGTACTTC. Translating gives CASREMDRFWYEQYF.

The rearrangement links TRBV11-1 to TRBJ2-2; 9 nucleotides align to TRBD2. J gave up 7 bases and V 3 bases, and 9 bases lay outside the gene matches. The CDR3 covers 16 residues. Germline V lookup: CDR1 SGHAT, CDR2 FQDESV (reference sequence). CDR3 amino acids: CASSFFSRGGVGELFF. CDR3 sequence (DNA): TGTGCCAGCAGCTTTTTCTCGCGGGGGGGCGTCGGGGAGCTGTTTTTT.

The V call is TRBV5-1, the J call TRBJ1-3, with a tentative D call TRBD1 (5 bases). The V end lost 2 bases, the J end lost 2 bases, and 8 bases lay between the germline ends. The CDR3 is made up of 14 amino acids. Per germline, CDR1 SGHRS and CDR2 YFSETQ. The DNA of the CDR3 is TGCGCCAGCAGCTTCCAGGGAGCTGGAAACACCATATATTTT. Its translation is CASSFQGAGNTIYF.

The chain joins TRBV30 to TRBJ2-6, with 7 bases that match TRBD2. This CDR3 has 13 residues. CDR1 and CDR2 (germline): GTSNPN, SVGIG (reference sequence). V dropped 0 bases and J dropped 12; count of bases not matched to a gene: 5. The CDR3 coding sequence is TGTGCCTGGAGTGTCCAGGGCGGGAGCGTCCTGACTTTC. It yields the protein CAWSVQGGSVLTF.

On this clone itself: A much larger clone lies a single base off, so this may be a read error. The identical CDR3 is also encoded by other nucleotide sequences in the sample. This sequence joins TRBV7-9 and TRBJ1-1; 8 bases align to TRBD1. Germline V gene sequence: CDR1 SEHNR, CDR2 FQNEAQ (reference sequence). CDR3 length equals 12 residues. J gave up 11 bases and V 5 bases, and 7 bases lay outside the gene matches. CDR3 in DNA: TGTGCCAGCAGCATCGGACAGGGTGAGGCTTTCTTT. Amino acid sequence: CASSIGQGEAFF.

The chain uses TRBV29-1 and TRBJ2-7; tentative D call: TRBD1 (6 bases). This CDR3 spans 14 amino acids. Germline lookup yields CDR1 SQVTM and CDR2 ANQGSEA. With 3 bases removed from V and 5 bases from J, the gap between germline ends came to 17 bases. The CDR3 loop is CSVDTGTKGHEQYF. DNA for the CDR3: TGCAGCGTTGACACCGGGACAAAAGGCCACGAGCAGTACTTC.

As regards this clone: The junction shows a germline mismatch at one end, possibly a read error. V gene TRBV7-9 combines with J gene TRBJ2-7, with D unclear. CDR3 size: 15 residues. Germline values: CDR1 SEHNR, CDR2 FQNEAQ (reference sequence). This chain's CDR3 is CASSLDSRRPYEQYF. DNA for the CDR3: TGTGCCAGCAGCTTAGATTCCCGGAGACCCTATGAGCAGTACTTC. Complete variable domain (other parts from reference TRBV7-9 and TRBJ2-7): DTGVSQNPRHKITKRGQNVTFRCDPISEHNRLYWYRQTLGQGPEFLTYFQNEAQLEKSRLLSDRFSAERPKGSFSTLEIQRTEQGDSAMYLCASSLDSRRPYEQYFGPGTRLTVT.

In regard to this clone: A much larger clonotype is one base distant, so this may be a read error. The V and J genes are TRBV5-5 and TRBJ1-5; D remains unclear. This CDR3 is built from 13 residues. Trimming shortened V by 2 bases and J by 0 bases, and 3 bases separated the two germline ends. The germline V gene has CDR1 SGHKS and CDR2 YYEKEE (reference sequence). CDR3 nucleotides: TGTGCCAGCAGCTTAAATAGCAATCAGCCCCAGCATTTT. Its protein product is CASSLNSNQPQHF.

This clone was counted between two and nine times. The chain carries TRBV5-1 and TRBJ2-7, with a weak D call TRBD1 (6 bases). Trimming took 0 bases from V and 6 from J, leaving 13 bases between them. Per germline, CDR1 SGHRS and CDR2 YFSETQ. This CDR3 contains 14 residues. CDR3 protein: CASSLVTGGSEQYF. The CDR3 DNA sequence: TGCGCCAGCAGCTTGGTGACAGGTGGCTCCGAGCAGTACTTC.

The V gene is TRBV6-5, the J gene TRBJ1-1; D uncertain. This CDR3 spans 12 amino acids. Trimming stripped 6 bases from V and 1 base from J, with 6 bases between. The germline CDR1 and CDR2 sequences are MNHEY and SVGAGI. CDR3 residues: CASRTKNTEAFF. CDR3 DNA: TGTGCCAGCAGAACGAAGAACACTGAAGCTTTCTTT.

The chain employs TRBV29-1 and TRBJ2-7, with D possibly being TRBD1 or TRBD2 (6 bases each). Trimming shortened V by 4 bases and J by 3 bases, and 13 bases separated the two germline ends. There are 13 residues in the CDR3. Germline CDR1 is SQVTM and CDR2 is ANQGSEA. CDR3 region: CSVGRGRGYEQYF. The CDR3 coding sequence is TGCAGCGTTGGCCGGGGGCGAGGCTACGAGCAGTACTTC.